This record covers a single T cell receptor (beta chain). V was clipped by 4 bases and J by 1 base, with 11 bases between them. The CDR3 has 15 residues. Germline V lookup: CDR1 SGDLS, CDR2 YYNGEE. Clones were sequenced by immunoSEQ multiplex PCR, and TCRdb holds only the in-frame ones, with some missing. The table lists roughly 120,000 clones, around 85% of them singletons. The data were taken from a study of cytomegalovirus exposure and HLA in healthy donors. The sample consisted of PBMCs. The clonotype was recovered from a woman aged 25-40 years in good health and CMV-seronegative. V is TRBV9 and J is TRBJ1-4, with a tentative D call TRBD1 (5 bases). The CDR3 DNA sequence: TGTGCCAGCAGCACCCGGGGGGGAACTAATGAAAAACTGTTTTTT. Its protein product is CASSTRGGTNEKLFF.